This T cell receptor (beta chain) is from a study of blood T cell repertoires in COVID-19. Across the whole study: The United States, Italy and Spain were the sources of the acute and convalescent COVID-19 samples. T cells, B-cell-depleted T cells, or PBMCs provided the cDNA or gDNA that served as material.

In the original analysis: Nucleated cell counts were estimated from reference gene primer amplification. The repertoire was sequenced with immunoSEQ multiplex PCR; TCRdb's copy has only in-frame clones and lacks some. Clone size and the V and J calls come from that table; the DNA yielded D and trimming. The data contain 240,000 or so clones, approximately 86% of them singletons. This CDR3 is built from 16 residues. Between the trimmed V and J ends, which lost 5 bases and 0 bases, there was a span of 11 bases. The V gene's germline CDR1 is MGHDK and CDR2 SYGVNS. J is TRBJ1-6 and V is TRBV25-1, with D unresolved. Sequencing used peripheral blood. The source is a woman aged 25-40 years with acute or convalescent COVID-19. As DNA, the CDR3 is TGTGCCAGCAGTCCTAAAGGGAGCTCCTATAATTCACCCCTCCACTTT. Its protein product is CASSPKGSSYNSPLHF.